A selection of T cell receptor beta chains follows, all from one sample in a study of cytomegalovirus exposure and HLA in healthy donors. The method was immunoSEQ multiplex PCR; TCRdb's version includes in-frame clones alone and lacks a portion of them. The data contain 63,000 or so clones, approximately 71% of them singletons. Sequencing was carried out using PBMCs. The receptors here all came from a middle-aged man in good health and CMV-seronegative. CDR3s include the opening cysteine and the closing phenylalanine or tryptophan. The D gene is left open where the match is weak. Clone size is stated in some rows and not others, as once, few, many or a class when expanded.

length: 13
D: -
size: few
V: TRBV5-4
J: TRBJ2-5
DNA: TGTGCCAGCAGGGGGTTCGGAGGAAAGACCCAGTACTTC
CDR3: CASRGFGGKTQYF

length: 17
D: -
size: -
V: TRBV15
J: TRBJ2-6
DNA: TGTGCCACCAGCAGAGAGCCCATCGGCTCTGGGGCCAACGTCCTGACTTTC
CDR3: CATSREPIGSGANVLTF

length: 15
D: TRBD1
size: -
V: TRBV7-9
J: TRBJ1-1
DNA: TGTGCCAGCATCTCAACAGGGGGCGCGGGCACTGAAGCTTTCTTT
CDR3: CASISTGGAGTEAFF

length: 16
D: TRBD2
size: -
V: TRBV7-9
J: TRBJ2-1
DNA: TGTGCCAGCAGCCCACCTAGCGGGGGGGCCTACAATGAGCAGTTCTTC
CDR3: CASSPPSGGAYNEQFF

length: 17
D: -
size: -
V: TRBV6-1
J: TRBJ2-1
DNA: TGTGCCAGCAGTGAATGGTTAGCGGATAGCTCCTACAATGAGCAGTTCTTC
CDR3: CASSEWLADSSYNEQFF

length: 13
D: -
size: -
V: TRBV5-1
J: TRBJ1-1
DNA: TGCGCCAGCAGCCCCCCGAGGGCCACTGAAGCTTTCTTT
CDR3: CASSPPRATEAFF

length: 15
D: TRBD1
size: few
V: TRBV6-1
J: TRBJ2-6
DNA: TGTGCCACCGGGAGGACAGGGGATGGGGCCAACGTCCTGACTTTC
CDR3: CATGRTGDGANVLTF

length: 15
D: TRBD1
size: -
V: TRBV30
J: TRBJ1-3
DNA: TGTGCCTGGAGTAACAGGGGGTCCCCCGGAAACACCATATATTTT
CDR3: CAWSNRGSPGNTIYF

length: 16
D: TRBD2
size: -
V: TRBV6-5
J: TRBJ2-3
DNA: TGTGCCAGCAGTTGCTGCGGGGGGGCCAACACAGATACGCAGTATTTT
CDR3: CASSCCGGANTDTQYF

length: 14
D: TRBD2
size: -
V: TRBV9
J: TRBJ2-5
DNA: TGTGCCAGCAGCGCTACGGGGGGGCAAGAGACCCAGTACTTC
CDR3: CASSATGGQETQYF

length: 14
D: TRBD1
size: -
V: TRBV19
J: TRBJ2-7
DNA: TGTGCCAGTAGTGACCGGGACAGGGGGAACGAGCAGTACTTC
CDR3: CASSDRDRGNEQYF

length: 15
D: TRBD2
size: once
V: TRBV5-1
J: TRBJ2-5
DNA: TGCGCCACCCAGCGGGGAGCGGGGGGTCAAGAGATCCAGTACTTC
CDR3: CATQRGAGGQEIQYF

length: 14
D: -
size: -
V: TRBV2
J: TRBJ2-7
DNA: TGTGCCAGCAGTGAAGCGCTAGGGGTTGACGAGCAGTACTTC
CDR3: CASSEALGVDEQYF

length: 22
D: -
size: once
V: TRBV21-1
J: TRBJ2-5
DNA: TGTGCCAGCAGCAAAGCGGTTGGGCCCTCTTACTCACGTCCGATCACTCAAGAGACCCAGTACTTC
CDR3: CASSKAVGPSYSRPITQETQYF

length: 20
D: TRBD1
size: -
V: TRBV30
J: TRBJ1-5
DNA: TGTGCCTGGAGTGCCTCGACAACCGGGACAGGTATCTCGAGAAATCAGCCCCAGCATTTT
CDR3: CAWSASTTGTGISRNQPQHF

length: 18
D: -
size: few
V: TRBV5-1
J: TRBJ2-4
DNA: TGCGCCAGCAGCTTGGAAGGACGGGAAATCCTAGCCAAAAACATTCAGTACTTC
CDR3: CASSLEGREILAKNIQYF

length: 13
D: -
size: few
V: TRBV7-3
J: TRBJ2-7
DNA: TGTGCCAGCAGCTTATACCGGGGAAGCGAGCAGTACTTC
CDR3: CASSLYRGSEQYF

length: 16
D: TRBD1
size: -
V: TRBV27
J: TRBJ1-3
DNA: TGTGCCAGCAGGGAACAGGGGGCTAATAAGGGAAACACCATATATTTT
CDR3: CASREQGANKGNTIYF

length: 14
D: -
size: -
V: TRBV5-1
J: TRBJ2-1
DNA: TGCGCCAGCAGCTTGGCAGGGTTCGACAATGAGCAGTTCTTC
CDR3: CASSLAGFDNEQFF

length: 12
D: TRBD1
size: -
V: TRBV7-9
J: TRBJ1-2
DNA: TGTGCCGGCTCGGACAGGGACGATGGCTACACCTTC
CDR3: CAGSDRDDGYTF

length: 20
D: -
size: -
V: TRBV12-2
J: TRBJ1-2
DNA: TGTGCAAGTCGCTCATTCCCCAACCCCCGCCGGGGACAGCGTGGCTATGGCTACACCTTC
CDR3: CASRSFPNPRRGQRGYGYTF

length: 15
D: -
size: few
V: TRBV7-9
J: TRBJ2-2
DNA: TGTGCCAGCAGCGGCGGGTTGCGTGAGAACGGGGAGCTGTTTTTT
CDR3: CASSGGLRENGELFF

length: 16
D: -
size: -
V: TRBV6-1
J: TRBJ1-5
DNA: TGTGCCAGCAGTGAAGGTCCGACGACCAGGGATCAGCCCCAGCATTTT
CDR3: CASSEGPTTRDQPQHF

length: 17
D: TRBD1
size: few
V: TRBV5-1
J: TRBJ2-5
DNA: TGCGCCAGCAGCTGGGGCGAGAGGGGGCCGAGGGGAGAGACCCAGTACTTC
CDR3: CASSWGERGPRGETQYF

length: 14
D: TRBD1
size: once
V: TRBV7-3
J: TRBJ2-3
DNA: TGTGCCAGCAGCCACGACAGGGCGGCAGATACGCAGTATTTT
CDR3: CASSHDRAADTQYF

length: 16
D: TRBD2
size: -
V: TRBV18
J: TRBJ2-3
DNA: TGTGCCAGCTCACCACCCCTAGCGGGGGGCACAGATACGCAGTATTTT
CDR3: CASSPPLAGGTDTQYF

length: 22
D: TRBD1
size: -
V: TRBV19
J: TRBJ1-3
DNA: TGTGCCAGTAGTATAGCTAAGAGCTACGGGACAGGGGGCACCCGCTCTGGAAACACCATATATTTT
CDR3: CASSIAKSYGTGGTRSGNTIYF

length: 15
D: -
size: once
V: TRBV30
J: TRBJ1-4
DNA: TGTGCCTGGAGTGTAAAGGGGGTAGCAGCTGAAAAACTGTTTTTT
CDR3: CAWSVKGVAAEKLFF

length: 15
D: TRBD2
size: -
V: TRBV6-6
J: TRBJ2-1
DNA: TGTGCCAGCAAACTAGGAGGGACTAGACATAATGAGCAGTTCTTC
CDR3: CASKLGGTRHNEQFF

length: 13
D: -
size: -
V: TRBV13
J: TRBJ2-7
DNA: TGTGCCAGCAGCTCCGAAGCGGGTGTCGAGCAGTACTTC
CDR3: CASSSEAGVEQYF